This TCR beta chain appears in the sequencing data of a study of blood T cell repertoires in COVID-19. Method: immunoSEQ multiplex PCR; TCRdb's copy keeps in-frame clones and lacks some. This table holds hundreds of thousands of clones, approximately 86% found once. The study recruited people aged roughly 18 to 95 years across around 24 US areas. V gave up 5 bases and J gave up 4 bases; unmatched junction bases: 7. This CDR3 has 15 amino acids. Germline V CDR1 and CDR2: SGHVS, FQNEAQ. The sequenced sample consisted of PBMCs or T cells enriched from blood (not recorded which). V usage is TRBV7-8 and J usage is TRBJ1-2, with 10 bases fitting TRBD1. This receptor was identified in a woman in her thirties who had recovered from COVID-19. In DNA, the CDR3 is TGTGCCAGCAGCCTGAGGACAGGGGGGTTCTATGGCTACACCTTC. It specifies CASSLRTGGFYGYTF.